This TCR beta chain was documented in a study of T cells in Graves' hyperthyroidism and ophthalmopathy. Study results and limitations: In simple terms, a model built on 13 V-J features told ophthalmopathy apart from stable hyperthyroidism. Blood also held most thyroid clonotypes expanded beyond 0.001.

This CDR3 is built from 14 residues. Germline loops: CDR1 SGHRS, CDR2 YFSETQ. Trimming shortened V by 5 bases and J by 3 bases, and 14 bases separated the two germline ends. Authors of the study amplified TCR beta CDR3 regions from RNA transcripts. TCR CDR3 underwent first-round RT-PCR with the HTBI primer set. TCRdb re-called the multiplex PCR reads through MiXCR, storing one row per CDR3 protein. The table records fewer than 350,000 distinct CDR3 sequences, approximately 18% of them present only once. Patients were excluded for uncontrolled infection, other autoimmune disease, pregnancy or lactation. Fresh peripheral blood, roughly 10 ml, was the source of the PBMCs. The sample holds many counts of this clonotype. The antigen is not known.

This chain connects TRBV5-1 to TRBJ1-1; no definite D call. This sequence was found in a woman aged 50 to 60 with Graves' hyperthyroidism. Sequences were obtained from blood. The CDR3 reads CASRLMTGDTEAFF. The CDR3 region has the DNA TGCGCCAGCAGATTGATGACGGGTGACACTGAAGCTTTCTTT. Variable domain in full (rest from reference TRBV5-1 and TRBJ1-1): KAGVTQTPRYLIKTRGQQVTLSCSPISGHRSVSWYQQTPGQGLQFLFEYFSETQRNKGNFPGRFSGRQFSNSRSEMNVSTLELGDSALYLCASRLMTGDTEAFFGQGTRLTVV.